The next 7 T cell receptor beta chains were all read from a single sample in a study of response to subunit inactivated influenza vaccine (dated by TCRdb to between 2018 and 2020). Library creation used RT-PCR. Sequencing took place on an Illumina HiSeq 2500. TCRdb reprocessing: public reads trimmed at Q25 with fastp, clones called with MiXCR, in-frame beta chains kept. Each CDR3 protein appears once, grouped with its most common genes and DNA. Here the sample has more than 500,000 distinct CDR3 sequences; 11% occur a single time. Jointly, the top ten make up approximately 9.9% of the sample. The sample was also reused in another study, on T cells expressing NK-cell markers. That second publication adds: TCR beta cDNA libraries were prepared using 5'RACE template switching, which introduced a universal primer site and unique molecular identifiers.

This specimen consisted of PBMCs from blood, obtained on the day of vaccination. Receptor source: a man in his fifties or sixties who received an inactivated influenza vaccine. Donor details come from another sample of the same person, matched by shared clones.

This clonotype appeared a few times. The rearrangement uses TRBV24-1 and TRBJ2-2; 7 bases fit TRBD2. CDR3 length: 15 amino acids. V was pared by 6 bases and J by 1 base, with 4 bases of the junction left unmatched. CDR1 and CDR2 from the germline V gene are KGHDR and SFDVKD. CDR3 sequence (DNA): TGTGCCACCAGTCGCGGGGGAAAGAACACCGGGGAGCTGTTTTTT. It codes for CATSRGGKNTGELFF.

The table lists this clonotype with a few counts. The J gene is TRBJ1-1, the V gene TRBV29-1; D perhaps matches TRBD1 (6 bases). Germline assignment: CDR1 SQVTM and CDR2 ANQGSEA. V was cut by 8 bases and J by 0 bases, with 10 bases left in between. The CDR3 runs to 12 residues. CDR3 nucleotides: TGCAGCTCGGGACACTTGAACACTGAAGCTTTCTTT. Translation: CSSGHLNTEAFF.

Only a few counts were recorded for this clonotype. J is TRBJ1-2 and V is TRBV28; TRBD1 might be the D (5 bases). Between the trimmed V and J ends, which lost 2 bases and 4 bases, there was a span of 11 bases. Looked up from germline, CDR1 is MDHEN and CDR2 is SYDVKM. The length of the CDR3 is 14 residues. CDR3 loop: CASSLIRDVYGYTF. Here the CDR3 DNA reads TGTGCCAGCAGTTTAATCCGGGACGTCTATGGCTACACCTTC.

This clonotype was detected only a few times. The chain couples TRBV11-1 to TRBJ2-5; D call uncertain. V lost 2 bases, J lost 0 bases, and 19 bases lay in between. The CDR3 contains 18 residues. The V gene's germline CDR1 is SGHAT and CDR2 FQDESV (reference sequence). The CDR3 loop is CASSLTLRHYDHQETQYF. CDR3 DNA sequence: TGTGCCAGCAGCTTAACCCTTCGGCACTATGACCACCAAGAGACCCAGTACTTC.

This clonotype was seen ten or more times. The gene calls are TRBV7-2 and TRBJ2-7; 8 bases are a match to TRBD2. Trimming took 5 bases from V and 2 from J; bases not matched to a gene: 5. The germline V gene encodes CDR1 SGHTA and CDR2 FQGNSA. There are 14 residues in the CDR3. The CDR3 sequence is CASSSGSVTYEQYF. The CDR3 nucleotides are TGTGCCAGCAGCAGCGGGAGCGTTACCTACGAGCAGTACTTC.

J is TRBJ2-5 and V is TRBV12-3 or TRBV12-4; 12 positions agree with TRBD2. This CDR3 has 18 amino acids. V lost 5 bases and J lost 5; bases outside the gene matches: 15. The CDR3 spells CASSAPRRLAGARETQYF. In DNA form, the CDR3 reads TGTGCCAGCAGTGCCCCTCGCCGACTAGCGGGGGCGAGGGAGACCCAGTACTTC.

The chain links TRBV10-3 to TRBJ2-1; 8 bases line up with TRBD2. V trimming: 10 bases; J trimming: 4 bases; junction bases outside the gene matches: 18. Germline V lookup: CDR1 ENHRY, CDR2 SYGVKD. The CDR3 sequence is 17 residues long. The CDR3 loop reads CATRRGSGTAVYNEQFF. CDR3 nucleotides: TGTGCCACCAGAAGGGGTAGCGGGACGGCAGTTTACAATGAGCAGTTCTTC.